This entry lists 24 T cell receptor beta chains sequenced from one sample in a study of blood T cell repertoires in COVID-19. The assay was immunoSEQ multiplex PCR, and TCRdb's table has in-frame clones only and misses some. The sample has about 250,000 clones, more than 70% seen once. The material sequenced was peripheral blood. Receptors were obtained from a woman over 75 with COVID-19, enrolled during active disease.

The gene calls are TRBV4-3 and TRBJ1-4; D is possibly TRBD1 (5 bases). CDR3 length: 15 residues. Germline CDR1 and CDR2: LGHNA and YSLEER. V was clipped by 0 bases and J by 7 bases, with 12 bases between them. CDR3 sequence (DNA): TGCGCCAGCAGCCAAGAACAGGCAGGGTTTGAAAAACTGTTTTTT. This encodes CASSQEQAGFEKLFF.

This clone was seen a handful of times. The rearrangement uses TRBV2 and TRBJ1-3, with D perhaps matching TRBD1 (6 bases). Germline-derived CDR1 and CDR2 are SNHLY and FYNNEI. V lost 6 bases and J 1 base, leaving 16 bases between the germline ends. The CDR3 consists of 16 residues. CDR3 in DNA: TGTGCCAGCAGCTTGACAGGCCTTCGTTCTGGAAACACCATATATTTT. This gives the protein CASSLTGLRSGNTIYF.

The J gene is TRBJ2-1, the V gene TRBV3-1 (or the pseudogene TRBV3-2); TRBD2 might be the D (6 bases). Germline values: CDR1 LGHDT, CDR2 YNNKEL (reference sequence). The CDR3 has 14 amino acids. Trimming cost V 5 bases and J 4 bases, with 12 bases left between them. CDR3 DNA sequence: TGTGCCAGCAGCTTAGGGACTGTGTACAATGAGCAGTTCTTC. As protein: CASSLGTVYNEQFF.

The V gene is TRBV7-8, the J gene TRBJ1-1; 8 bases are shared with TRBD1. CDR1 SGHVS and CDR2 FQNEAQ come from the germline V gene. J gave up 0 bases and V 5 bases, and 8 bases lay outside the gene matches. The CDR3 contains 16 residues. CDR3 DNA: TGTGCCAGCAGCCTGCGGGACAGGCCAGTGAACACTGAAGCTTTCTTT. It specifies CASSLRDRPVNTEAFF.

This clone was counted a single time. J is TRBJ1-1 and V is TRBV5-4; maybe TRBD1 (5 bases). Trimming removed 5 bases at V and 3 bases at J, with 17 bases between. In germline, CDR1 is SGHNT, CDR2 YYREEE (reference sequence). The CDR3 is 15 residues long. Here the CDR3 reads CASRATIAGDTEAFF. Written as DNA, the CDR3 is TGTGCCAGCAGGGCTACGATTGCGGGGGACACTGAAGCTTTCTTT. The entire variable domain, with the rest obtained from reference TRBV5-4 and TRBJ1-1, is as follows: ETGVTQSPTHLIKTRGQQVTLRCSSQSGHNTVSWYQQALGQGPQFIFQYYREEENGRGNFPPRFSGLQFPNYSSELNVNALELDDSALYLCASRATIAGDTEAFFGQGTRLTVV.

This clone showed up just once. This chain uses TRBV6-1 with TRBJ1-5; TRBD1 matches 7 bases. The CDR3 is 16 residues long. J lost 5 bases, V lost 1 base, and 8 bases had no gene match. Germline assignment: CDR1 MNHNS and CDR2 SASEGT. CDR3: CASSEVQDRAYQPQHF. The CDR3 nucleotides are TGTGCCAGCAGTGAAGTTCAAGACAGGGCTTATCAGCCCCAGCATTTT.

The V gene is TRBV18, the J gene TRBJ1-2, with a weak D call TRBD1 (6 bases). From germline, CDR1 is KGHSH and CDR2 LQKENI. The germline V and J ends were trimmed by 3 bases and 2 bases, with 10 bases remaining between them. The CDR3 has 14 amino acids. DNA of the CDR3: TGTGCCAGCTCACCTCAAGACAGGAACTATGGCTACACCTTC. Translating gives CASSPQDRNYGYTF.

This clone was seen more than once but under ten times. The chain has TRBV7-2 and TRBJ2-3; possibly TRBD2 for D (5 bases). This CDR3 contains 16 residues. The V and J ends lost 0 bases and 1 base respectively, with 11 bases between them. The germline V gene has CDR1 SGHTA and CDR2 FQGNSA. CDR3 region: CASSLAPGLRTDTQYF. CDR3 bases: TGTGCCAGCAGCTTAGCGCCTGGACTGCGCACAGATACGCAGTATTTT.

This rearrangement joins TRBV5-1 to TRBJ2-5; maybe TRBD2 (6 bases). V was clipped by 2 bases and J by 0 bases, with 17 bases between them. CDR3 length: 17 amino acids. Per germline, CDR1 SGHRS and CDR2 YFSETQ. The DNA of the CDR3 is TGCGCCAGCAGCTTAAGCCGGGAGCCCTGGAACCAAGAGACCCAGTACTTC. Protein sequence: CASSLSREPWNQETQYF. The variable domain in full, with the rest retrieved from reference TRBV5-1 and TRBJ2-5, is KAGVTQTPRYLIKTRGQQVTLSCSPISGHRSVSWYQQTPGQGLQFLFEYFSETQRNKGNFPGRFSGRQFSNSRSEMNVSTLELGDSALYLCASSLSREPWNQETQYFGPGTRLLVL.

This rearrangement joins TRBV4-1 to TRBJ1-2; D not certain. The CDR3 totals 16 residues. Germline V CDR1 and CDR2: MGHRA, YSYEKL. Trimming took 1 base from V and 0 from J, leaving 12 bases between them. This CDR3 reads CASSQVPNLANYGYTF. The CDR3 region has the DNA TGCGCCAGCAGCCAAGTACCGAATTTAGCTAACTATGGCTACACCTTC.

The table lists this clone with a few counts. The V and J genes are TRBV30 and TRBJ1-2, with D tentatively TRBD1 (5 bases). The CDR3 is 13 amino acids. The germline V gene encodes CDR1 GTSNPN and CDR2 SVGIG (reference sequence). The ends were cut back, 2 bases at V and 1 base at J, with 8 bases in the middle. The CDR3 protein is CAWSLGGNYGYTF. The CDR3 region has the DNA TGTGCCTGGAGTTTGGGGGGTAACTATGGCTACACCTTC.

The genes are TRBV28 and TRBJ1-1; D not resolved. Per the germline V gene, CDR1 is MDHEN and CDR2 is SYDVKM. The length of the CDR3 is 16 residues. Trimming shortened V by 6 bases and J by 0 bases, and 17 bases separated the two germline ends. The CDR3 DNA follows: TGTGCCAGCAGCCCCTACCCACCTGAAATGAACACTGAAGCTTTCTTT. It is translated as CASSPYPPEMNTEAFF.

This chain connects TRBV19 to TRBJ1-5, with D possibly TRBD1 on 5 matching bases. This CDR3 is built from 15 residues. Trimming took off 6 bases at V and 3 bases at J, with 15 bases between the two ends. CDR1 and CDR2 from the germline V gene are LNHDA and SQIVND (reference sequence). CDR3 loop: CASRGPDSINQPQHF. Here the CDR3 DNA reads TGTGCCAGTAGGGGTCCCGACAGTATCAATCAGCCCCAGCATTTT.

J is TRBJ1-5 and V is TRBV28, with D perhaps TRBD1 (6 bases). V was pared by 5 bases and J by 7 bases, with 15 bases between. This CDR3 is 14 amino acids long. From germline, CDR1 is MDHEN and CDR2 SYDVKM. The CDR3: CASSTSGADQPQHF. CDR3 DNA: TGTGCCAGCAGTACCTCAGGGGCGGACCAGCCCCAGCATTTT.

This rearrangement joins TRBV6-5 to TRBJ2-2, with 9 bases aligning to TRBD1. Trimming cost V 8 bases and J 5 bases; bases outside gene matches: 6. CDR1 is MNHEY, CDR2 SVGAGI, per germline. The CDR3 runs 14 residues. The CDR3 coding sequence is TGTGCCAGCCGATGGGACAGGGAAACCGGGGAGCTGTTTTTT. Protein product: CASRWDRETGELFF.

The chain joins TRBV6-5 to TRBJ2-7; 9 bases fit TRBD1. Per germline, CDR1 MNHEY and CDR2 SVGAGI. The CDR3 contains 14 residues. Trimming at V came to 6 bases and at J to 2 bases, leaving 5 bases not matched to a gene. The CDR3 DNA is TGTGCCAGCAGCTACCGGGACAGGGCCTACGAGCAGTACTTC. As protein: CASSYRDRAYEQYF.

The rearrangement links TRBV12-5 to TRBJ2-1, with D maybe TRBD1 (5 bases). Germline lookup yields CDR1 LGHNT and CDR2 FRNRAP. V lost 5 bases, J lost 9 bases, and 8 bases lay in between. The CDR3 loop spans 11 amino acids. CDR3 in DNA: TGTGCTAGTGGTGATCAGGGTGAGCAGTTCTTC. Translated, it gives CASGDQGEQFF.

A few counts support this clone. The chain is built from TRBV28 and TRBJ2-3; 8 bases map to TRBD1. V shed 5 bases, J shed 3 bases, and the junction held 7 bases outside the gene matches. The CDR3 runs 15 residues. Germline CDR1 reads MDHEN; CDR2 reads SYDVKM. Written as DNA, the CDR3 is TGTGCCAGCAGTAAGGGACAGGACAGAACAGATACGCAGTATTTT. As protein: CASSKGQDRTDTQYF.

V is TRBV6-6 and J is TRBJ2-1, with D possibly being TRBD2 (5 bases). The V gene's germline CDR1 is MNHNY and CDR2 SVGAGI (reference sequence). The CDR3 length is 10 residues. V was pared by 11 bases and J by 7 bases, with 9 bases between. The CDR3 coding sequence is TGTGCCTCCCGCGGGAATGAGCAGTTCTTC. Its translation: CASRGNEQFF.

Only a few counts were recorded for this clone. The rearrangement links TRBV2 to TRBJ1-5; 11 bases match TRBD1. This CDR3 comprises 13 residues. The V gene end was trimmed by 7 bases and the J gene end by 5 bases; junction bases not matched to a gene: 1. Germline V gives CDR1 SNHLY, CDR2 FYNNEI. This chain's CDR3 is CASTGQGDQPQHF. The CDR3 DNA reads TGTGCCAGCACGGGACAGGGGGATCAGCCCCAGCATTTT.

J is TRBJ1-4 and V is TRBV5-1, with a tentative D call TRBD1 (5 bases). This CDR3 comprises 14 residues. V lost 4 bases, J lost 0 bases, and 7 bases lay in between. From germline, CDR1 is SGHRS and CDR2 YFSETQ. The CDR3 is CASSTTATNEKLFF. Here the CDR3 DNA reads TGCGCCAGCAGCACGACAGCAACTAATGAAAAACTGTTTTTT. Using reference TRBV5-1 and TRBJ1-4 for the parts outside the CDR3, the full variable domain is KAGVTQTPRYLIKTRGQQVTLSCSPISGHRSVSWYQQTPGQGLQFLFEYFSETQRNKGNFPGRFSGRQFSNSRSEMNVSTLELGDSALYLCASSTTATNEKLFFGSGTQLSVL.

J is TRBJ2-2 and V is TRBV7-9, with 8 positions matching TRBD1. The V segment lost 5 bases and the J segment 6 bases; nucleotides outside the gene matches: 5. Germline V gene sequence: CDR1 SEHNR, CDR2 FQNEAQ (reference sequence). CDR3 length: 14 residues. The CDR3 coding sequence is TGTGCCAGCAGCAACCGACAGGGGTCCGGGGAGCTGTTTTTT. Protein product: CASSNRQGSGELFF.

This clone was detected only once. The chain has TRBV27 and TRBJ2-6; D gene uncertain. From germline, CDR1 is MNHEY and CDR2 SMNVEV (reference sequence). The CDR3 contains 15 residues. The ends were cut back, 5 bases at V and 1 base at J, with 9 bases in the middle. The CDR3 nucleotides read TGTGCCAGCAGTCGAGCCGAATCTGGGGCCAACGTCCTGACTTTC. It codes for CASSRAESGANVLTF. The whole variable domain, filled in from reference TRBV27 and TRBJ2-6, reads EAQVTQNPRYLITVTGKKLTVTCSQNMNHEYMSWYRQDPGLGLRQIYYSMNVEVTDKGDVPEGYKVSRKEKRNFPLILESPSPNQTSLYFCASSRAESGANVLTFGAGSRLTVL.

The chain is built from TRBV28 and TRBJ1-1, with D unresolved. The CDR3 is 16 amino acids. V was cut by 8 bases and J by 3 bases, with 22 bases left in between. The V gene's germline CDR1 is MDHEN and CDR2 SYDVKM. CDR3 sequence reads: CASYHVWAGGYTEAFF. The CDR3 nucleotides read TGTGCCAGCTATCACGTGTGGGCCGGAGGGTACACTGAAGCTTTCTTT.